Presented here are 21 T cell receptor beta chains from one specimen sequenced in a study of T cell responses to AZD1222 COVID-19 vaccine. The protocol was immunoSEQ multiplex PCR, while the TCRdb copy is restricted to in-frame clones and leaves out a portion. The data hold about 110,000 clones, with approximately 89% observed a single time. The sequenced sample was peripheral blood, obtained on day 0 of AZD1222 vaccination. The receptors were sampled from an adult in good health.

This chain connects TRBV19 to TRBJ1-2; TRBD1 might be the D (6 bases). The CDR3 has 15 amino acids. V was pared by 3 bases and J by 4 bases, with 15 bases between. CDR1 LNHDA and CDR2 SQIVND come from the germline V gene (reference sequence). The DNA for the CDR3 is TGTGCCAGTAGTATCACCCGGGACACCGGCTATGGCTACACCTTC. Encoded protein: CASSITRDTGYGYTF. Supplemented by reference TRBV19 and TRBJ1-2, the full variable domain reads DGGITQSPKYLFRKEGQNVTLSCEQNLNHDAMYWYRQDPGQGLRLIYYSQIVNDFQKGDIAEGYSVSREKKESFPLTVTSAQKNPTAFYLCASSITRDTGYGYTFGSGTRLTVV.

The chain links TRBV7-2 to TRBJ2-4; D is perhaps TRBD1 or TRBD2 (5 bases each). Trimming shortened V by 1 base and J by 5 bases, and 15 bases separated the two germline ends. CDR1 is SGHTA, CDR2 FQGNSA, per germline. This CDR3 is built from 16 residues. CDR3 bases: TGTGCCAGCAGCTTAGGGGACCTCCGTGGACAAAACATTCAGTACTTC. Its protein is CASSLGDLRGQNIQYF.

The chain carries TRBV7-9 and TRBJ1-1, with D perhaps TRBD1 (6 bases). The CDR3 is 14 residues long. The germline V gene has CDR1 SEHNR and CDR2 FQNEAQ (reference sequence). The ends were cut back, 4 bases at V and 5 bases at J, with 14 bases in the middle. CDR3 bases: TGTGCCAGCAGCTCCCAGGGGCCGGGAACTGAAGCTTTCTTT. It encodes CASSSQGPGTEAFF.

This clone is a singleton in its sample. The V call is TRBV10-3, the J call TRBJ1-1; D uncertain. The CDR3 runs to 15 residues. Trimming took off 4 bases at V and 0 bases at J, with 12 bases between the two ends. Germline V CDR1 and CDR2: ENHRY, SYGVKD. CDR3 sequence reads: CAISAKGDLNTEAFF. For the CDR3, the DNA is TGTGCCATCAGTGCGAAAGGCGACCTGAACACTGAAGCTTTCTTT.

The chain carries TRBV29-1 and TRBJ2-5; no reliable D call. Germline loops: CDR1 SQVTM, CDR2 ANQGSEA. V was trimmed by 0 bases and J by 1 base, leaving 12 bases between them. This CDR3 has 15 residues. In DNA, the CDR3 is TGCAGCGTTGAAGACATGGACCAAACCCAAGAGACCCAGTACTTC. Its translation: CSVEDMDQTQETQYF.

The genes are TRBV5-1 and TRBJ2-5; no definite D call. The CDR3 totals 13 residues. The germline V gene encodes CDR1 SGHRS and CDR2 YFSETQ. V was cut by 7 bases and J by 1 base, with 11 bases left in between. The CDR3 region has the DNA TGCGCCAGCCATGGCACCATCCAAGAGACCCAGTACTTC. Residues: CASHGTIQETQYF.

The J gene is TRBJ1-1, the V gene TRBV7-8; perhaps TRBD1 as D (5 bases). Germline lookup yields CDR1 SGHVS and CDR2 FQNEAQ. V was clipped by 3 bases and J by 5 bases, with 10 bases between them. The CDR3 is made up of 13 amino acids. CDR3 protein: CASSFQGETEAFF. CDR3 sequence (DNA): TGTGCCAGCAGCTTTCAGGGCGAGACTGAAGCTTTCTTT.

The chain recombines TRBV2 with TRBJ2-7; D possibly corresponds to TRBD1 (5 bases). The CDR3 runs to 12 residues. V lost 7 bases and J 1 base, leaving 8 bases between the germline ends. CDR1 is SNHLY, CDR2 FYNNEI, per germline. The CDR3 region is CASKTVSYEQYF. As DNA, the CDR3 is TGTGCCAGCAAGACAGTTTCCTACGAGCAGTACTTC.

The chain couples TRBV4-3 to TRBJ2-7, with TRBD2 as a possible D gene (5 bases). The CDR3 sequence is 13 residues long. Germline V CDR1 and CDR2: LGHNA, YSLEER. V was cut by 4 bases and J by 7 bases, with 14 bases left in between. The CDR3: CASSLDGTGEQYF. The CDR3 DNA is TGCGCCAGCAGCCTGGACGGCACGGGGGAGCAGTACTTC.

The V gene is TRBV28, the J gene TRBJ1-2; 7 nucleotides match TRBD1. The CDR3 length is 16 residues. CDR1 MDHEN and CDR2 SYDVKM come from the germline V gene. V dropped 1 base and J dropped 2; count of bases not matched to a gene: 7. As DNA, the CDR3 is TGTGCCAGCAGTTTATTAGGGGACAGAGAGAACTATGGCTACACCTTC. This encodes CASSLLGDRENYGYTF.

The V gene is TRBV19, the J gene TRBJ2-5; no reliable D call. Germline values: CDR1 LNHDA, CDR2 SQIVND (reference sequence). The CDR3 is 14 residues long. V was clipped by 1 base and J by 0 bases, with 6 bases between them. CDR3 sequence (DNA): TGTGCCAGTAGTATAGGGGCTAACCAAGAGACCCAGTACTTC. This sequence encodes CASSIGANQETQYF.

The genes are TRBV4-1 and TRBJ1-1, with 11 bases matching TRBD1. Germline lookup yields CDR1 MGHRA and CDR2 YSYEKL. The length of the CDR3 is 14 residues. Unmatched junction bases numbered 3, after V lost 4 bases and J lost 5 bases. The chain's CDR3 is CASSRGQGETEAFF. The CDR3 bases are TGCGCCAGCAGCCGGGGACAGGGGGAAACTGAAGCTTTCTTT.

The chain combines TRBV2 with TRBJ2-7, with 7 nucleotides matching TRBD1. This CDR3 spans 15 amino acids. J gave up 6 bases and V 3 bases, and 11 bases lay outside the gene matches. Germline V CDR1 and CDR2: SNHLY, FYNNEI. The CDR3 DNA reads as TGTGCCAGCAGTGAGACAGGGACCCTACCGCTCGAGCAGTACTTC. It specifies CASSETGTLPLEQYF.

This rearrangement joins TRBV6-2 or TRBV6-3 to TRBJ1-5; D unclear. From germline, CDR1 is MNHEY and CDR2 SVGEGT. This CDR3 is built from 18 residues. V lost 0 bases and J lost 0, with 15 bases in between. CDR3: CASSYSPKLSNSNQPQHF. The CDR3 DNA is TGTGCCAGCAGTTACTCGCCGAAATTAAGTAATAGCAATCAGCCCCAGCATTTT.

The genes are TRBV19 and TRBJ1-1; a possible D gene is TRBD1 (5 bases). V gave up 1 base and J gave up 3 bases, with 12 bases separating them. Germline-derived CDR1 and CDR2 are LNHDA and SQIVND (reference sequence). The CDR3 totals 15 residues. This CDR3 reads CASSIGWGGDTEAFF. Here the CDR3 DNA reads TGTGCCAGTAGTATAGGCTGGGGGGGGGACACTGAAGCTTTCTTT.

This clone was detected only once. The J gene is TRBJ2-4, the V gene TRBV4-2; D gene unclear. Germline assignment: CDR1 LGHNA and CDR2 YNFKEQ. The length of the CDR3 is 16 residues. Trimming took 0 bases from V and 2 from J, leaving 11 bases between them. This CDR3 is CASSQEGPGSKNIQYF. The DNA of the CDR3 is TGTGCCAGCAGCCAAGAAGGCCCCGGGTCCAAAAACATTCAGTACTTC.

The chain joins TRBV2 to TRBJ2-3; no clear D. The CDR3 spans 12 residues. The V end was cut by 6 bases, the J end by 5 bases, with 9 bases between. Germline V gene sequence: CDR1 SNHLY, CDR2 FYNNEI. Here the CDR3 reads CASRIGIDTQYF. CDR3 nucleotides: TGTGCCAGCAGGATCGGAATAGATACGCAGTATTTT.

The genes are TRBV4-2 and TRBJ2-3, with TRBD2 as a possible D gene (7 bases). The V end was cut by 4 bases, the J end by 6 bases, with 23 bases between. Germline loops: CDR1 LGHNA, CDR2 YNFKEQ. CDR3 length: 17 residues. In DNA form, the CDR3 reads TGTGCCAGCAGCCTCTCACCGGAGGGGGGGCCCTCGGATACGCAGTATTTT. It yields the protein CASSLSPEGGPSDTQYF.

CDR3 in DNA: TGTGCCAGCAGTGAGGACCTTTACGAGCAGTACTTC. It codes for CASSEDLYEQYF. V and J are TRBV28 and TRBJ2-7; no definite D call. V shed 5 bases and J shed 4 bases, with 9 bases lying between them. CDR3 length: 12 amino acids. The germline CDR1 and CDR2 sequences are MDHEN and SYDVKM. Supplemented by reference TRBV28 and TRBJ2-7, the full variable domain reads DVKVTQSSRYLVKRTGEKVFLECVQDMDHENMFWYRQDPGLGLRLIYFSYDVKMKEKGDIPEGYSVSREKKERFSLILESASTNQTSMYLCASSEDLYEQYFGPGTRLTVT.

The chain links TRBV4-2 to TRBJ1-1; D is perhaps TRBD1 (5 bases). Germline V CDR1 and CDR2: LGHNA, YNFKEQ. The germline V and J ends were trimmed by 0 bases and 3 bases, with 14 bases remaining between them. This CDR3 is 16 amino acids long. This CDR3 is CASSQELRRGDTEAFF. The CDR3 bases are TGTGCCAGCAGCCAAGAACTGCGGAGGGGAGACACTGAAGCTTTCTTT.

The chain recombines TRBV11-2 with TRBJ1-1; TRBD1 might be the D (5 bases). Trimming shortened V by 5 bases and J by 1 base, and 17 bases separated the two germline ends. Germline CDR1 and CDR2: SGHAT and FQNNGV. CDR3 length: 16 amino acids. Written as DNA, the CDR3 is TGTGCCAGCAGCCACCCGGGGCCGATACCGAACACTGAAGCTTTCTTT. It encodes CASSHPGPIPNTEAFF. The full variable domain, completed using reference TRBV11-2 and TRBJ1-1, is EAGVAQSPRYKIIEKRQSVAFWCNPISGHATLYWYQQILGQGPKLLIQFQNNGVVDDSQLPKDRFSAERLKGVDSTLKIQPAKLEDSAVYLCASSHPGPIPNTEAFFGQGTRLTVV.